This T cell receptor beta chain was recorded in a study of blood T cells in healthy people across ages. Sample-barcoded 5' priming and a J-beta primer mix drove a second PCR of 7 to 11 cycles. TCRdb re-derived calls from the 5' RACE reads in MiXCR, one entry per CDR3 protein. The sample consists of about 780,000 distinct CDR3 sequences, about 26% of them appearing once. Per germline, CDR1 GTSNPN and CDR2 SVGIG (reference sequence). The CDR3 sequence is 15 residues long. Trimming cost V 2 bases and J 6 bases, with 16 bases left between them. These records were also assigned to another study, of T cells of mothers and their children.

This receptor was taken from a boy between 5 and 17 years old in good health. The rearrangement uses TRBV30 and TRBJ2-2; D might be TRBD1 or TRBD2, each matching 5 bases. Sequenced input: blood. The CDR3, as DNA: TGTGCCTGGAGTTACGGCCCGGGACCTCCCGGGGAGCTGTTTTTT. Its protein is CAWSYGPGPPGELFF.